This note documents a single T cell receptor (beta chain) sequence. Its matching antigen is unknown. These data belong to a study of Ad26.COV2.S vaccination and SARS-CoV-2 variants. Study-wide background: Donor was in the COV1001 Ad26.COV2.S trial arm. Donor got 5x10^10 or 1x10^11 viral particles of Ad26.COV2.S.

Treatment: over 15 received Ad26.COV2.S at low or high dose, single or two shots; five or six received placebo; per-sample allocation not given. All samples were drawn on day 63, counting from the first vaccine or placebo injection. TCRdb's copy holds only in-frame clones and misses some; the assay was immunoSEQ multiplex PCR. The sample holds around 500,000 clones, 89% seen once. Regarding the study as a whole: The study found higher spike-specific TCR breadth in vaccine than placebo recipients.

The sequence was collected from a person aged 18-65 years who received the Ad26.COV2.S COVID-19 vaccine or a placebo. The source was peripheral blood, collected in a trial of Ad26.COV2.S vaccine versus placebo.

The CDR3 DNA is TGCGCCAGCAGCTTGGGGGACCGCTACGAGCAGTACTTC. Translated, it gives CASSLGDRYEQYF. The chain has TRBV5-1 and TRBJ2-7; D possibly matches TRBD1 or TRBD2 (5 bases each). V shed 0 bases and J shed 3 bases, with 7 bases lying between them. The CDR3 has 13 amino acids. The germline CDR1 and CDR2 sequences are SGHRS and YFSETQ.